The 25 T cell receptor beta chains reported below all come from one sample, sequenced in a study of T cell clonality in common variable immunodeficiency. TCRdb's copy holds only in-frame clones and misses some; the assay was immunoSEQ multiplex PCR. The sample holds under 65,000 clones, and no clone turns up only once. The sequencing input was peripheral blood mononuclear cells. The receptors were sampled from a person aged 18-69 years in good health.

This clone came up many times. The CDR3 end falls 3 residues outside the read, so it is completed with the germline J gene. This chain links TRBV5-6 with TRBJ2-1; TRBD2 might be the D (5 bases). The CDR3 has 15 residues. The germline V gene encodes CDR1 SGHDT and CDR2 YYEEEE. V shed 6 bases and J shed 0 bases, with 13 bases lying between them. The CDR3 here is CASIQRYSSYNEQFF. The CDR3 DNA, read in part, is TGTGCCAGCATCCAGCGGTACAGCTCCTACAATGAG.

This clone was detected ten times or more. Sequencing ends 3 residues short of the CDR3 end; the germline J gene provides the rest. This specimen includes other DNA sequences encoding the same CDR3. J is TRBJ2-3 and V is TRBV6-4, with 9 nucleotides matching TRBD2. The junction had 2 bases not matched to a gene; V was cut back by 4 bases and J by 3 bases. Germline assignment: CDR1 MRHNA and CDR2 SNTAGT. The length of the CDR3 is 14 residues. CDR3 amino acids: CASSGAGGTDTQYF. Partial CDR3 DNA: TGTGCCAGCAGTGGAGCGGGGGGTACAGATACG.

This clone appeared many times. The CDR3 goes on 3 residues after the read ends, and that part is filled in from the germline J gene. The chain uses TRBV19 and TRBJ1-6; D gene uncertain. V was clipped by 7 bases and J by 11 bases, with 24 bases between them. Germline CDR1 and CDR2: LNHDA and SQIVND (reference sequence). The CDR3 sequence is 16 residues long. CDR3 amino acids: CASTSVGQVRLAPLHF. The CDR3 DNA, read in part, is TGTGCCAGTACTTCCGTCGGCCAGGTACGGCTTGCACCC.

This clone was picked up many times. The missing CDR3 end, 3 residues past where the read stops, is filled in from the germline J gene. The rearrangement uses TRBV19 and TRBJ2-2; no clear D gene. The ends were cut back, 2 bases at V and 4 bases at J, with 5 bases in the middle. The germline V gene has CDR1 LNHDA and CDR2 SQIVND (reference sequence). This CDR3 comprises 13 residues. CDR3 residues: CASSISGTGELFF. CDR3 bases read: TGTGCCAGTAGTATATCGGGCACCGGGGAG. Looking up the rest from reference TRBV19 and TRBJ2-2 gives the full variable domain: DGGITQSPKYLFRKEGQNVTLSCEQNLNHDAMYWYRQDPGQGLRLIYYSQIVNDFQKGDIAEGYSVSREKKESFPLTVTSAQKNPTAFYLCASSISGTGELFFGEGSRLTVL.

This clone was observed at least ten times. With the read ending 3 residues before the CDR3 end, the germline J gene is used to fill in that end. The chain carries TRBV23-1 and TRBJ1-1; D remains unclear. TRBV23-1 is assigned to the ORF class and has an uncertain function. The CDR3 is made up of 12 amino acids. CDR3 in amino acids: CASSQSPIRAFF. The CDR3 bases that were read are TGCGCCAGCAGTCAATCCCCAATACGG.

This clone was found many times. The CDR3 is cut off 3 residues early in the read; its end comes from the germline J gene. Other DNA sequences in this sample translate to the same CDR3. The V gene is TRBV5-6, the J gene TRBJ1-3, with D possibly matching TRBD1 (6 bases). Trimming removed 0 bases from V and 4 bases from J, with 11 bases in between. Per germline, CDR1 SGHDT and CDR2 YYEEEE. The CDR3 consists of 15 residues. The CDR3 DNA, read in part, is TGTGCCAGCAGCTTGGATGCAGGGGAGGGAAACACC. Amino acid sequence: CASSLDAGEGNT. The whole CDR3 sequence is CASSLDAGEGNTIYF. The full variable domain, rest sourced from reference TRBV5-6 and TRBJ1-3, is DAGVTQSPTHLIKTRGQQVTLRCSPKSGHDTVSWYQQALGQGPQFIFQYYEEEERQRGNFPDRFSGHQFPNYSSELNVNALLLGDSALYLCASSLDAGEGNTIYFGEGSWLTVV.

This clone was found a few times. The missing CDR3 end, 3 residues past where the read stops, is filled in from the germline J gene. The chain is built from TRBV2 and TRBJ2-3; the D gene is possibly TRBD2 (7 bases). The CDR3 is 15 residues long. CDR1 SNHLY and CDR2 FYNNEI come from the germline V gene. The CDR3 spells CASTRRGGRQETQYF. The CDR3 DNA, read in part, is TGTGCCAGCACTAGGAGGGGGGGGCGACAAGAGACG. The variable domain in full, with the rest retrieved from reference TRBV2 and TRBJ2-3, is EPEVTQTPSHQVTQMGQEVILRCVPISNHLYFYWYRQILGQKVEFLVSFYNNEISEKSEIFDDQFSVERPDGSNFTLKIRSTKLEDSAMYFCASTRRGGRQETQYFGPGTRLTVL.

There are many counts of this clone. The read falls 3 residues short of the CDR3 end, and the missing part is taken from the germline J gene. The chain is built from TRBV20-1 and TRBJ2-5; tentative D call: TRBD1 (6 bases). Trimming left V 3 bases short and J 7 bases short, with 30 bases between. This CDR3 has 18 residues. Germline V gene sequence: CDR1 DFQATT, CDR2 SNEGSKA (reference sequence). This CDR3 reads CSASSTQGRTQLRRTQYF. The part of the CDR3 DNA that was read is TGCAGTGCTAGTTCTACCCAGGGGCGAACCCAACTGAGGCGGACC.

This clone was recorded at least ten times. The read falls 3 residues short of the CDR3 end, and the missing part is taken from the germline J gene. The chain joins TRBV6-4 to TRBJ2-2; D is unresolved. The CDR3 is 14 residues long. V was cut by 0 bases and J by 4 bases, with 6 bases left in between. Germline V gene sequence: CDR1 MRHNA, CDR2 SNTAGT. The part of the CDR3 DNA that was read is TGTGCCAGCAGTGACTCCGCAGTCACCGGGGAG. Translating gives CASSDSAVTGE. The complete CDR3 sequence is CASSDSAVTGELFF.

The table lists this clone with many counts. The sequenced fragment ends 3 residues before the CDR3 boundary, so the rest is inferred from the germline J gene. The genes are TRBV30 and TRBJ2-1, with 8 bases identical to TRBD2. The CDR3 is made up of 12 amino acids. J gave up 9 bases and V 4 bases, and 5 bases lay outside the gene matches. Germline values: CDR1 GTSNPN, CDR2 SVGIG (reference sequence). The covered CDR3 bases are TGTGCCTGGATGGGGGCGGGAGGTGAG. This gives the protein CAWMGAGGE. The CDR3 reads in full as CAWMGAGGEQFF.

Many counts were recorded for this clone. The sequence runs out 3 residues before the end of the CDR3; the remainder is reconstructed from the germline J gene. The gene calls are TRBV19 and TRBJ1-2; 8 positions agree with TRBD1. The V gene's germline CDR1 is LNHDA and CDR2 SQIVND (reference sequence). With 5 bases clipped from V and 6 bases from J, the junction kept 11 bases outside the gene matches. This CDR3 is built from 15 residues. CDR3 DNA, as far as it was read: TGTGCCAGTAGTGGAGGGGCGCCAGGGGGCGATGGC. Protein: CASSGGAPGGDG. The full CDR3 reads CASSGGAPGGDGYTF.

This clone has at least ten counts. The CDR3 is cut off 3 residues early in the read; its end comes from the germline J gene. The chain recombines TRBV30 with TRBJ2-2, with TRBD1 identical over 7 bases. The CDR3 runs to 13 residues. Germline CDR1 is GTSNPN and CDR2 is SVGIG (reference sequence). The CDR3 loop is CAWSVNRGEKLFF. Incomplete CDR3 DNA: TGTGCCTGGAGTGTGAACAGGGGTGAAAAG.

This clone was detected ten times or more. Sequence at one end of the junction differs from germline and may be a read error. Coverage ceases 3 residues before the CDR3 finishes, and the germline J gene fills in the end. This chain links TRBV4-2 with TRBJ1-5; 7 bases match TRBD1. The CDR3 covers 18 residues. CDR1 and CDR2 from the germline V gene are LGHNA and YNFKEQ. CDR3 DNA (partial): TGCGCCAGCAGCCAAGTCGGACAGGAGGGTTATAGCAATCAGCCC. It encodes CASSQVGQEGYSNQP. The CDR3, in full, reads CASSQVGQEGYSNQPQHF.

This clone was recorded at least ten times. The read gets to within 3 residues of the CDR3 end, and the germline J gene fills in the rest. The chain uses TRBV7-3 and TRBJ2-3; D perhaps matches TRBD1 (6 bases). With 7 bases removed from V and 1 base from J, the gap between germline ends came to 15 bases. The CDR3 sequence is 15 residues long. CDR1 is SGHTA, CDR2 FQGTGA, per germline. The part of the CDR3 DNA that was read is TGTGCCAGCACCCCAGGGGTCGGAGGCACAGATACG. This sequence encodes CASTPGVGGTDT. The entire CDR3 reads CASTPGVGGTDTQYF.

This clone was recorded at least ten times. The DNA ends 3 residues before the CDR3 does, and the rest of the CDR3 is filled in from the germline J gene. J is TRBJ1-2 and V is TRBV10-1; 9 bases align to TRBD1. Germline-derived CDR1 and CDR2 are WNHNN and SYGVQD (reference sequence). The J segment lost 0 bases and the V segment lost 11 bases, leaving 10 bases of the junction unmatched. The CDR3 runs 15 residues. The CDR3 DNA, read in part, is TGCGCCCCCCGGGACAGGGCCTTTGCTAACTATGGC. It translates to CAPRDRAFANYG. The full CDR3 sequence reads CAPRDRAFANYGYTF.

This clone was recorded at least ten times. CDR3 bases read: TGTGCCAGCAGTGAAGCGCTTACAGGGGCCGGCAATCAGCCC. This translates into CASSEALTGAGNQP. The whole CDR3 region reads CASSEALTGAGNQPQHF. The rearrangement joins TRBV2 to TRBJ1-5, with 7 bases fitting TRBD1. The read gets to within 3 residues of the CDR3 end, and the germline J gene fills in the rest. Germline loops: CDR1 SNHLY, CDR2 FYNNEI. The CDR3 consists of 17 residues. The V segment lost 0 bases and the J segment 2 bases; nucleotides outside the gene matches: 7.

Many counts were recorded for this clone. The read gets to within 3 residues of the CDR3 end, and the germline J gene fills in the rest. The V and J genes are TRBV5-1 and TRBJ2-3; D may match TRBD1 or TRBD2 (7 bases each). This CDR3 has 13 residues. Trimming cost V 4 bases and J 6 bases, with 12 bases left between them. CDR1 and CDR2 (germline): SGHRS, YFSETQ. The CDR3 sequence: CASSDREGDTQYF. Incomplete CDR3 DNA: TGCGCCAGCAGCGACAGGGAGGGGGATACG.

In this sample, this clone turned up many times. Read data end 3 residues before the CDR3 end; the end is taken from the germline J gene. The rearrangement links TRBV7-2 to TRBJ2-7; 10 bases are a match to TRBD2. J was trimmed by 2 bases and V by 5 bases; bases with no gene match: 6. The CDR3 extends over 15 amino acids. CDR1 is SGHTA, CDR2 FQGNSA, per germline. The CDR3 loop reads CASSQISGRTYEQYF. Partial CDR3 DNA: TGTGCCAGCAGCCAGATTAGCGGGAGGACCTACGAG.

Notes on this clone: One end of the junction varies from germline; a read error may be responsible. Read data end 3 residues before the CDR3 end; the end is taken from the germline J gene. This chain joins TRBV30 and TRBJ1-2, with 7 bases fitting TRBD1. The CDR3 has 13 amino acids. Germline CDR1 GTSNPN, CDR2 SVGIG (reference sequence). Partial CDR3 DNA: TGTGCTTGGAGTACCCTAAGACAGGGAGAG. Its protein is CAWSTLRQGE. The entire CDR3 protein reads CAWSTLRQGEYTF.

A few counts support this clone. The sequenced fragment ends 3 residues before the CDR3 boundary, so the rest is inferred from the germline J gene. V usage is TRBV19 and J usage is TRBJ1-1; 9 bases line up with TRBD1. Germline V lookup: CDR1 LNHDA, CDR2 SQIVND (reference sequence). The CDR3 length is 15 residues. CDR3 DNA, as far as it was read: TGTGCCAGTAGTATGCCTACAGGGGGCGGCTATGGC. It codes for CASSMPTGGGYG. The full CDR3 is CASSMPTGGGYGAFF.

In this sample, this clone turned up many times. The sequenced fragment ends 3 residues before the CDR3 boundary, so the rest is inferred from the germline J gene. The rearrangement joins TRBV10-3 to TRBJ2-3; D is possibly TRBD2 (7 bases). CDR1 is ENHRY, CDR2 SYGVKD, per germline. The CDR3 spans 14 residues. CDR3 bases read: TGTGCCATCAACGGGGGGCCCGACCAAGAGACG. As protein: CAINGGPDQET. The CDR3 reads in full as CAINGGPDQETQYF.

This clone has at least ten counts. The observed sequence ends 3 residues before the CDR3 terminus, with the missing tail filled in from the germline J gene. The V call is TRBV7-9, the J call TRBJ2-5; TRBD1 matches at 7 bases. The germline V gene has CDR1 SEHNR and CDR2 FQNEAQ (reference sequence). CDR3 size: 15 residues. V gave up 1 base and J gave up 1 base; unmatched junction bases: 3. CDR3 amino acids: CASSLGGTVQETQYF. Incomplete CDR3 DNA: TGTGCCAGCAGCTTAGGTGGGACAGTCCAAGAGACC.

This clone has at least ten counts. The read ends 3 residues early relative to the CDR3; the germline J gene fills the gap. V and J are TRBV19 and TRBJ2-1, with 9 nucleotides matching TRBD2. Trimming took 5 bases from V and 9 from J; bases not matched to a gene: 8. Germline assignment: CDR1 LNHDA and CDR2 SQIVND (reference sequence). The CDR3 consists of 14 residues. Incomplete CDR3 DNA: TGTGCCAGTAGTTCCTCTAGCGGGATGGGTGAG. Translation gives CASSSSSGMGE. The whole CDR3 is CASSSSSGMGEQFF.

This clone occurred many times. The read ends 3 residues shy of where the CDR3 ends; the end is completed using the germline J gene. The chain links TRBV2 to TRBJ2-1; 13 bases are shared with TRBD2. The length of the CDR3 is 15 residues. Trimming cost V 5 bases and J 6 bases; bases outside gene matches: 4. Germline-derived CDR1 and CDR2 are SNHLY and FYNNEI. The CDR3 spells CASSPTSGRANEQFF. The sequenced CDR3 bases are TGTGCCAGCAGTCCAACTAGCGGGAGGGCCAATGAG.

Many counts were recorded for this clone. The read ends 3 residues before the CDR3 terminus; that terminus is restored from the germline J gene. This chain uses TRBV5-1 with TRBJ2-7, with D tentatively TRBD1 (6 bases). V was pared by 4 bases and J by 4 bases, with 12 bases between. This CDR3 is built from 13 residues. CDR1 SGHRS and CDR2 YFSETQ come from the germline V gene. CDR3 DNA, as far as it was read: TGCGCCAGCAGCCCACAGGGAAGGTACGAG. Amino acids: CASSPQGRYE. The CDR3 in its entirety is CASSPQGRYEQYF.